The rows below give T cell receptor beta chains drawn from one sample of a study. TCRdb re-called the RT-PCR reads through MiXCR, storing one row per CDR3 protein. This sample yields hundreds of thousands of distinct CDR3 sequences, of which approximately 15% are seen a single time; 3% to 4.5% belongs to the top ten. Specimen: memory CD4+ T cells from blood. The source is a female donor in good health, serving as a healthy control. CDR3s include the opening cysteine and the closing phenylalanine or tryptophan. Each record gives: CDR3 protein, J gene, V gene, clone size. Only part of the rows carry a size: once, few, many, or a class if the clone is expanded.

CSARRDPNEHEQYF,TRBJ2-7,TRBV20-1,many
CASSYLRDTEAFF,TRBJ1-1,TRBV6-5,many
CASSLARTSGGTGELFF,TRBJ2-2,TRBV7-2,many
CASSPSSGDGTGELFF,TRBJ2-2,TRBV7-8,many
CASSARTGGNIQYF,TRBJ2-4,TRBV5-6,many
CASRPPSGTGGSYEQYF,TRBJ2-7,TRBV12-3/TRBV12-4,.
CSAGGHGDYGYTF,TRBJ1-2,TRBV20-1,.
CSARTHMTGNTEAFF,TRBJ1-1,TRBV20-1,many
CSAAGLVYEQYF,TRBJ2-7,TRBV20-1,.
CASSSGGTGIYEQYF,TRBJ2-7,TRBV5-1,many
CASRNGGLTSYEQYF,TRBJ2-7,TRBV6-5,.
CASRDLAGVETQYF,TRBJ2-5,TRBV4-1,.
CSAVNTGQGGEQYF,TRBJ2-7,TRBV20-1,many
CSAPRTGGSYEQYF,TRBJ2-7,TRBV20-1,many
CATGLSYEQYF,TRBJ2-7,TRBV28,few
CAWSHLGSLGGETQYF,TRBJ2-5,TRBV30,.
CSVYRDYTEAFF,TRBJ1-1,TRBV29-1,.
CASSSRRTEADEAFF,TRBJ1-1,TRBV12-3/TRBV12-4,few
CSVSPDASYNEQFF,TRBJ2-1,TRBV29-1,many
CASSLGGSLRRETQYF,TRBJ2-5,TRBV5-1,many
CATSDLGFVEQFF,TRBJ2-1,TRBV24-1,.
CSVGGSGSYNEQFF,TRBJ2-1,TRBV29-1,few
CSGGGGNYGYTF,TRBJ1-2,TRBV29-1,few
CASSPALESPLHF,TRBJ1-6,TRBV7-8,few
CASSQPDLNTGELSF,TRBJ2-2,TRBV3-1,.
CSASLGATGGSYNEQFF,TRBJ2-1,TRBV20-1,few
CASSYGLAGVVAQFF,TRBJ2-1,TRBV6-2/TRBV6-3,few
CASSAQGPRDTEAFF,TRBJ1-1,TRBV7-9,few
CASSEQDSRSEEYF,TRBJ2-7,TRBV6-1,.
CASSLSVQLYGYTF,TRBJ1-2,TRBV11-2,few
CSARDRDMGFGGYTF,TRBJ1-2,TRBV20-1,many
CSVTGQQNTEAFF,TRBJ1-1,TRBV29-1,few
CASSLEGPSREQYF,TRBJ2-7,TRBV5-4,.
CASSLPSGGINEQFF,TRBJ2-1,TRBV5-1,.
CASSLVPPGQGAPYSGANVLTF,TRBJ2-6,TRBV5-1,.
CASSLYEHTEAFF,TRBJ1-1,TRBV7-2,.
CATSDPPNSAYSTDTQYF,TRBJ2-3,TRBV24-1,.
CASSFDSGNNSPLHF,TRBJ1-6,TRBV27,.
CSVLGVADTQYF,TRBJ2-3,TRBV29-1,many
CSARVGASGMTTEAFF,TRBJ1-1,TRBV20-1,.
CSVSTPSHTDTQYF,TRBJ2-3,TRBV20-1,many
CASSQETGYTF,TRBJ1-2,TRBV4-2,.
CSASDSNYGYTF,TRBJ1-2,TRBV20-1,.
CASSLFHGGLNTEAFF,TRBJ1-1,TRBV5-5,few
CASSDIRSSYNEQFF,TRBJ2-1,TRBV10-2,many
CASTTGAGNQPQHF,TRBJ1-5,TRBV6-2/TRBV6-3,few
CASSQRGEETQYF,TRBJ2-5,TRBV3-1,few
CASSLVRGRNQETQYF,TRBJ2-5,TRBV12-3/TRBV12-4,.
CASSPLTGPYEQYF,TRBJ2-7,TRBV14,.
CASSQTGDAPLHF,TRBJ1-6,TRBV4-2,many
CSARGYLAGGVPYNEQFF,TRBJ2-1,TRBV20-1,.
CSASPVVRRETQYF,TRBJ2-5,TRBV20-1,few
CAWSPRDTQYF,TRBJ2-3,TRBV30,few
CASSHRDHTQYF,TRBJ2-3,TRBV28,few
CASSAGVTEAFF,TRBJ1-1,TRBV7-9,many
CASSLYTDTEAFF,TRBJ1-1,TRBV7-3,many
CSAASGRGLLGEQFF,TRBJ2-1,TRBV20-1,many
CASSLDKGARGYTF,TRBJ1-2,TRBV7-2,few
CAISQDGRSGWYGYTF,TRBJ1-2,TRBV10-3,.